Listed here are 4 T cell receptor beta chains from one sample, sequenced in a study of blood T cell repertoires in COVID-19. TCRdb's table, derived via immunoSEQ multiplex PCR, lists solely in-frame clones and lacks some. The sample lists fewer than 300,000 clones, approximately 85% occurring once. The material sequenced was peripheral blood. The receptors derive from a human donor with COVID-19, enrolled during active disease. The donor label of this sample is uncertain.

In this sample, this clone turned up a few times. V gene TRBV10-3 combines with J gene TRBJ2-3, with unresolved D. Trimming stripped 0 bases from V and 2 bases from J, with 12 bases between. The CDR3 totals 16 residues. CDR1 ENHRY and CDR2 SYGVKD come from the germline V gene. DNA of the CDR3: TGTGCCATCAGTGAGTCGAAGGAGTTTTTCACAGATACGCAGTATTTT. Translated: CAISESKEFFTDTQYF.

V gene TRBV20-1 combines with J gene TRBJ1-1; D unresolved. The CDR3 loop spans 11 amino acids. Trimming took 5 bases from V and 9 from J, leaving 13 bases between them. Germline CDR1 is DFQATT and CDR2 is SNEGSKA (reference sequence). The CDR3 sequence is CSAPTGQKAFF. The CDR3 nucleotides are TGCAGTGCTCCGACGGGTCAAAAAGCTTTCTTT.

The chain is built from TRBV7-9 and TRBJ1-3; 7 positions match TRBD1. The ends lost 2 bases at V and 4 bases at J; junction bases unmatched: 11. The CDR3 has 17 amino acids. Germline V gene data show CDR1 as SEHNR and CDR2 as FQNEAQ (reference sequence). CDR3: CASSLTGVRAEGNTIYF. CDR3 in DNA: TGTGCCAGCAGCTTAACAGGGGTTCGTGCGGAAGGAAACACCATATATTTT.

The chain recombines TRBV28 with TRBJ2-3; tentative D call: TRBD2 (5 bases). CDR3 length equals 15 residues. From germline, CDR1 is MDHEN and CDR2 SYDVKM. V gave up 8 bases and J gave up 1 base, with 16 bases separating them. In nucleotides, the CDR3 is TGTGCCAGCTCCGTTCCCCTCGGGGGCACAGATACGCAGTATTTT. It codes for CASSVPLGGTDTQYF.